This is a list of T cell receptor beta chains from one sample in a study of T cell repertoires in cytomegalovirus infection. These receptors have no identified antigens. TCRdb itself ran the reads through MiXCR, one entry per CDR3 protein. The sample yields tens of thousands of distinct CDR3 sequences, around 21% seen once. This specimen was CD8+ T cells from cultured PBMCs, taken from culture after CMV antigen stimulation. These receptor sequences come from a human donor in good health (CMV status not recorded). Some clones in this sample may be carry-over from other donors' samples. The CDR3 runs from the conserved cysteine through the conserved F or W. The D gene is left open where the match is weak. A row's size may be missing; if present it is once, few, many or a size class.

CDR3 protein | CDR3 DNA | J gene | clone size | D gene | V gene
CASSIPMTSGSYNEQFF | TGTGCCAGTAGTATCCCCATGACTAGCGGGAGTTACAATGAGCAGTTCTTC | TRBJ2-1 | few | TRBD2 | TRBV19
CASSGGLAPQETQYF | TGTGCCAGCAGCGGGGGGCTAGCGCCCCAAGAGACCCAGTACTTC | TRBJ2-5 | medium-sized | - | TRBV7-2
CSATPRGTAASTDTQYF | TGCAGTGCTACCCCCCGAGGGACTGCCGCTAGCACAGATACGCAGTATTTT | TRBJ2-3 | - | - | TRBV20-1
CASSLRQYSNQPQHF | TGTGCCAGCAGTCTAAGGCAGTATAGCAATCAGCCCCAGCATTTT | TRBJ1-5 | few | - | TRBV27
CAALRRGWGDTQYF | TGTGCCGCCCTGAGGCGGGGTTGGGGGGATACGCAGTATTTT | TRBJ2-3 | - | - | TRBV28
CASSKDVGTEAFF | TGTGCCAGCAGCAAGGACGTGGGGACTGAAGCTTTCTTT | TRBJ1-1 | many | - | TRBV13
CASSQDRRMDTQYF | TGTGCCAGCAGCCAAGATCGGAGAATGGATACGCAGTATTTT | TRBJ2-3 | few | - | TRBV14
CAAAKRSGREYEQYF | TGTGCCGCTGCGAAACGGAGCGGGAGGGAATACGAGCAGTACTTC | TRBJ2-7 | many | TRBD2 | TRBV6-1
CASSLGAGTVSYGYTF | TGTGCCAGCAGTTTAGGAGCCGGGACAGTAAGCTATGGCTACACCTTC | TRBJ1-2 | many | TRBD1 | TRBV27
CASSRLWTDSSYEQYF | TGTGCCAGCAGCCGACTCTGGACGGATAGCTCCTACGAGCAGTACTTC | TRBJ2-7 | - | - | TRBV2
CASSLPGRLEQYF | TGTGCCAGCAGCTTGCCGGGACGGCTCGAGCAGTACTTC | TRBJ2-7 | few | - | TRBV7-9
CASAHWPGTPGFNQPQHF | TGTGCTAGTGCCCATTGGCCGGGGACACCCGGCTTCAATCAGCCCCAGCATTTT | TRBJ1-5 | few | - | TRBV12-5
CASSILQVTRDAEAFF | TGTGCCAGTAGTATTTTACAGGTTACCCGCGACGCTGAAGCTTTCTTT | TRBJ1-1 | few | - | TRBV19
CASSESDGYYGYTF | TGTGCCAGCAGTGAATCAGACGGCTACTATGGCTACACCTTC | TRBJ1-2 | - | - | TRBV25-1
CASSFVAGGIMGEQYF | TGTGCCAGCAGTTTCGTGGCAGGGGGGATTATGGGCGAGCAGTACTTC | TRBJ2-7 | - | - | TRBV12-3/TRBV12-4
CASSVTGTGKTQYF | TGTGCCAGTAGTGTTACCGGGACAGGGAAGACCCAGTACTTC | TRBJ2-5 | - | TRBD1 | TRBV19
CASSPSGSYGELFF | TGTGCCAGCAGCCCGAGCGGGAGCTACGGGGAGCTGTTTTTT | TRBJ2-2 | many | TRBD2 | TRBV7-6
CASSIDTDSYVNGYTF | TGTGCCAGTAGTATAGATACGGACTCCTATGTGAATGGCTACACCTTC | TRBJ1-2 | - | - | TRBV19
CASTVHNEAFF | TGTGCCAGCACCGTACACAATGAAGCTTTCTTT | TRBJ1-1 | many | - | TRBV6-5
CASSLGSSGTVNTEAFF | TGTGCCAGCAGCTTAGGTAGTTCAGGGACAGTGAACACTGAAGCTTTCTTT | TRBJ1-1 | - | TRBD1 | TRBV7-4
CASSQEEGTNSPLHF | TGCGCCAGCAGCCAAGAGGAGGGGACGAATTCACCCCTCCACTTT | TRBJ1-6 | - | - | TRBV4-1
CSARDGGAGYTF | TGCAGTGCTAGAGATGGGGGGGCTGGCTACACCTTC | TRBJ1-2 | - | - | TRBV20-1
CASSLGLVGTDTQYF | TGTGCCAGCAGTTTAGGCCTCGTAGGAACAGATACGCAGTATTTT | TRBJ2-3 | - | - | TRBV27
CASSSRDRGEETQYF | TGTGCCAGCAGTTCTCGGGACCGAGGGGAAGAGACCCAGTACTTC | TRBJ2-5 | few | - | TRBV6-5
CASSEGQAPNEAFF | TGTGCCAGTAGTGAGGGACAGGCGCCTAATGAAGCTTTCTTT | TRBJ1-1 | many | TRBD1 | TRBV19
CASSPRQNSYNEQFF | TGTGCCAGCAGCCCCAGACAGAACTCCTACAATGAGCAGTTCTTC | TRBJ2-1 | few | - | TRBV14
CASSPPGGSTEAFF | TGTGCCAGTAGTCCTCCTGGAGGGAGCACTGAAGCTTTCTTT | TRBJ1-1 | - | - | TRBV19
CASSRLGQGIYEQYF | TGTGCCAGCAGCCGGCTGGGACAGGGAATCTACGAGCAGTACTTC | TRBJ2-7 | few | TRBD1 | TRBV11-1
CASTPPPPHMDEQYF | TGTGCCAGCACCCCTCCTCCCCCTCACATGGACGAGCAGTACTTC | TRBJ2-7 | - | - | TRBV27
CAISESGGSSYNEQFF | TGTGCCATCAGTGAGTCGGGCGGCAGCTCCTACAATGAGCAGTTCTTC | TRBJ2-1 | few | - | TRBV10-3
CASRLSLSYEQYF | TGTGCCAGCAGATTGAGCCTTTCCTACGAGCAGTACTTC | TRBJ2-7 | - | - | TRBV2
CASRAGTPGQFF | TGTGCCAGCAGGGCCGGGACACCAGGGCAGTTCTTC | TRBJ2-1 | many | - | TRBV28
CAPSGGSAGADTGELFF | TGTGCCCCCTCAGGAGGGTCAGCGGGAGCGGACACCGGGGAGCTGTTTTTT | TRBJ2-2 | many | TRBD2 | TRBV7-8
CASSLIIAGGPLGETQYF | TGTGCCAGCAGCTTAATTATAGCGGGAGGGCCTTTGGGAGAGACCCAGTACTTC | TRBJ2-5 | many | TRBD2 | TRBV7-8
CASSLERGDTQYF | TGTGCCAGCAGCTTAGAACGGGGGGATACGCAGTATTTT | TRBJ2-3 | - | - | TRBV13
CASSDLGLAAGEQYF | TGTGCCAGCAGCGACCTCGGGCTAGCGGCGGGCGAGCAGTACTTC | TRBJ2-7 | few | TRBD2 | TRBV13
CASSDLASTGELFF | TGTGCCAGCAGTGATTTGGCATCCACCGGGGAGCTGTTTTTT | TRBJ2-2 | few | - | TRBV25-1
CASSNRQASYEQYF | TGCGCCAGCAGCAACCGACAGGCCTCCTACGAGCAGTACTTC | TRBJ2-7 | many | - | TRBV5-1
CASSFDLNYGYTF | TGTGCCAGCAGCTTCGATCTCAACTATGGCTACACCTTC | TRBJ1-2 | many | - | TRBV5-5
CASTHKGQNTEAFF | TGTGCCAGCACCCACAAGGGACAGAACACTGAAGCTTTCTTT | TRBJ1-1 | few | - | TRBV12-3/TRBV12-4
CASSLVGVGSYNSPLHF | TGTGCCAGCAGCTTAGTCGGGGTCGGCTCCTATAATTCACCCCTCCACTTT | TRBJ1-6 | many | - | TRBV7-2
CASSSPRDRSYEQYF | TGTGCCAGCAGTTCACCACGGGACAGATCCTACGAGCAGTACTTC | TRBJ2-7 | - | TRBD1 | TRBV27
CAISETAGEKLFF | TGTGCCATCAGTGAGACGGCGGGAGAAAAACTGTTTTTT | TRBJ1-4 | few | - | TRBV10-3
CASSLVGGNTEAFF | TGTGCCAGCAGCTTAGTTGGGGGGAACACTGAAGCTTTCTTT | TRBJ1-1 | many | - | TRBV7-8
CAISGTSGFNTGELFF | TGTGCCATCAGCGGGACTAGCGGATTTAACACCGGGGAGCTGTTTTTT | TRBJ2-2 | - | TRBD2 | TRBV10-3
CASSSGSNTEAFF | TGTGCCAGCAGTTCCGGATCTAACACTGAAGCTTTCTTT | TRBJ1-1 | many | - | TRBV27
CSVPPPSGYEQYF | TGCAGTGTTCCTCCCCCCTCCGGCTACGAGCAGTACTTC | TRBJ2-7 | few | - | TRBV20-1
CASSLTALITDTQYF | TGCGCCAGCAGCTTGACAGCACTGATCACAGATACGCAGTATTTT | TRBJ2-3 | once | - | TRBV5-1
CASSLDDSPSRDQYF | TGTGCCAGCAGCTTAGATGACTCCCCGTCCCGGGACCAGTACTTC | TRBJ2-5 | many | - | TRBV7-2
CASSLADRGYEQYF | TGTGCCAGCAGCTTAGCGGACAGGGGATACGAGCAGTACTTC | TRBJ2-7 | few | TRBD1 | TRBV7-2
CASSKQGANGNTIYF | TGTGCCAGCAGCAAACAGGGGGCGAACGGTAACACCATATATTTT | TRBJ1-3 | many | TRBD1 | TRBV7-9
CSVLYGELFF | TGCAGCGTGTTATATGGGGAGCTGTTTTTT | TRBJ2-2 | - | - | TRBV29-1
CASSVEAGPTDTQYF | TGTGCCAGCAGCGTAGAAGCAGGGCCCACAGATACGCAGTATTTT | TRBJ2-3 | many | - | TRBV9
CSARDPGRSNQPQHF | TGCAGTGCTAGAGACCCAGGGCGGAGCAATCAGCCCCAGCATTTT | TRBJ1-5 | - | - | TRBV20-1
CASSLGGGRSDEQYF | TGTGCCAGCAGCTTGGGGGGGGGGCGAAGCGACGAGCAGTACTTC | TRBJ2-7 | few | - | TRBV7-9